These 16 T cell receptor beta chains were sequenced from one sample in a study of blood T cell repertoires in COVID-19. Method: immunoSEQ multiplex PCR; TCRdb's copy keeps in-frame clones and lacks some. The table has some 37,000 clones, roughly nine tenths seen once. The sample taken for sequencing was peripheral blood. The receptors were gathered from a human donor in a cohort sampled during active COVID-19.

The J gene is TRBJ2-7, the V gene TRBV29-1, with TRBD1 matching over 7 bases. V trimming: 5 bases; J trimming: 7 bases; junction bases outside the gene matches: 8. Germline V CDR1 and CDR2: SQVTM, ANQGSEA. This CDR3 has 12 residues. This CDR3 reads CSVTGVGGEQYF. The CDR3, as DNA: TGCAGCGTTACAGGGGTTGGTGGGGAGCAGTACTTC.

The chain links TRBV6-2 or TRBV6-3 to TRBJ2-1, with 7 bases that match TRBD2. The CDR3 length is 16 residues. Looked up from germline, CDR1 is MNHEY and CDR2 is SVGEGT. The V gene end was trimmed by 4 bases and the J gene end by 3 bases; junction bases not matched to a gene: 9. CDR3 sequence: CASSFMERGGYNEQFF. The CDR3 DNA sequence: TGTGCCAGCAGTTTTATGGAGCGCGGGGGCTACAATGAGCAGTTCTTC.

This clone has a single count. The chain carries TRBV3-1 (or the pseudogene TRBV3-2) and TRBJ2-7; the match to TRBD1 covers 12 bases. After removal of 4 bases from V and 6 bases from J, the junction contained 10 bases not matched to a gene. Germline V gene sequence: CDR1 LGHDT, CDR2 YNNKEL (reference sequence). This CDR3 is 16 amino acids long. CDR3 DNA sequence: TGTGCCAGCAGCCTCATGTCGGGACAGGGGGCCGGCGAGCAGTACTTC. Amino acids: CASSLMSGQGAGEQYF.

The chain combines TRBV11-2 with TRBJ2-5, with TRBD1 as a possible D gene (6 bases). The germline gives CDR1 SGHAT, CDR2 FQNNGV. The CDR3 runs 14 residues. Trimming removed 5 bases at V and 2 bases at J, with 12 bases between. Here the CDR3 reads CASSPAGQQETQYF. CDR3 sequence (DNA): TGTGCCAGCAGCCCCGCCGGACAGCAAGAGACCCAGTACTTC.

This clone is labeled as medium-sized (0.01 to 0.1%). The chain carries TRBV5-1 and TRBJ1-5; D unclear. Germline lookup yields CDR1 SGHRS and CDR2 YFSETQ. V was cut by 4 bases and J by 5 bases, with 10 bases left in between. The CDR3 covers 13 residues. The CDR3: CASSPGVDQPQHF. In DNA form, the CDR3 reads TGCGCCAGCAGCCCCGGGGTTGATCAGCCCCAGCATTTT.

The rearrangement joins TRBV7-9 to TRBJ1-6; D uncertain. This CDR3 comprises 17 residues. V lost 0 bases and J lost 7, with 16 bases in between. From germline, CDR1 is SEHNR and CDR2 FQNEAQ (reference sequence). CDR3 residues: CASSLAYGLLRNSPLHF. The CDR3 DNA reads as TGTGCCAGCAGCTTAGCTTACGGACTTCTGCGGAATTCACCCCTCCACTTT.

This chain joins TRBV2 and TRBJ2-7; a possible D gene is TRBD2 (5 bases). Trimming took 4 bases from V and 2 from J, leaving 9 bases between them. The CDR3 covers 13 residues. CDR1 and CDR2 from the germline V gene are SNHLY and FYNNEI. This CDR3 reads CASSVEVTYEQYF. CDR3 in DNA: TGTGCCAGCAGTGTGGAGGTTACCTACGAGCAGTACTTC.

The rearrangement uses TRBV5-1 and TRBJ2-7; 8 nucleotides agree with TRBD2. In germline, CDR1 is SGHRS, CDR2 YFSETQ. V lost 3 bases to trimming and J lost 3 bases; unmatched junction nucleotides: 11. The CDR3 spans 16 residues. The CDR3 region has the DNA TGCGCCAGCAGCTCTAAGGGTAGCGGGACGGTCTACGAGCAGTACTTC. As protein: CASSSKGSGTVYEQYF.

The chain has TRBV2 and TRBJ1-1; D is ambiguous. The CDR3 spans 14 residues. Germline CDR1 SNHLY, CDR2 FYNNEI. Trimming removed 4 bases at V and 4 bases at J, with 13 bases between. CDR3 in amino acids: CASSVVLAGTEAFF. The CDR3 DNA follows: TGTGCCAGCAGTGTAGTCCTGGCGGGCACTGAAGCTTTCTTT.

The rearrangement joins TRBV4-2 to TRBJ1-1, with 7 bases matching TRBD1. Germline CDR1 reads LGHNA; CDR2 reads YNFKEQ. This CDR3 has 14 amino acids. Losses at the gene ends were 10 bases for V and 1 base for J; bases not matched to a gene: 9. The CDR3 nucleotides read TGTGCCAACCTTGGGGGACAGACGAACACTGAAGCTTTCTTT. It yields the protein CANLGGQTNTEAFF.

This clone was seen a single time. The gene calls are TRBV30 and TRBJ2-2; the match to TRBD2 covers 8 bases. The CDR3 has 13 amino acids. The germline V gene has CDR1 GTSNPN and CDR2 SVGIG (reference sequence). Germline trimming cut 5 bases from V and 7 bases from J; bases unmatched to any gene: 6. CDR3 amino acids: CAWSGGRNGELFF. The DNA for the CDR3 is TGTGCCTGGTCGGGGGGGCGTAACGGGGAGCTGTTTTTT. Full variable domain (rest looked up from reference TRBV30 and TRBJ2-2): SQTIHQWPATLVQPVGSPLSLECTVEGTSNPNLYWYRQAAGRGLQLLFYSVGIGQISSEVPQNLSASRPQDRQFILSSKKLLLSDSGFYLCAWSGGRNGELFFGEGSRLTVL.

The chain has TRBV2 and TRBJ2-1, with TRBD2 matching over 8 bases. Germline V CDR1 and CDR2: SNHLY, FYNNEI. CDR3 size: 15 residues. Trimming at V came to 3 bases and at J to 7 bases, leaving 8 bases not matched to a gene. The CDR3 nucleotides are TGTGCCAGCAGTGAGCTTAGCGGGATTTTTAATGAGCAGTTCTTC. It translates to CASSELSGIFNEQFF.

The V gene is TRBV5-6, the J gene TRBJ1-1, with 7 bases that match TRBD1. Germline values: CDR1 SGHDT, CDR2 YYEEEE. This CDR3 has 17 amino acids. V was clipped by 0 bases and J by 1 base; unmatched bases: 9. The CDR3: CASSLGGGPWGNTEAFF. The CDR3 DNA reads TGTGCCAGCAGCTTGGGAGGGGGCCCCTGGGGGAACACTGAAGCTTTCTTT.

The chain links TRBV4-1 to TRBJ2-3, with D possibly matching TRBD1 (6 bases). Germline lookup yields CDR1 MGHRA and CDR2 YSYEKL. The CDR3 runs 15 residues. V was trimmed by 2 bases and J by 0 bases, leaving 9 bases between them. The DNA of the CDR3 is TGCGCCAGCAGCCAACCGGACAGTAGCACAGATACGCAGTATTTT. Translation gives CASSQPDSSTDTQYF.

The chain uses TRBV28 and TRBJ2-7; TRBD2 agrees at 10 bases. This CDR3 region has 14 residues. CDR1 and CDR2 (germline): MDHEN, SYDVKM. J was trimmed by 3 bases and V by 5 bases; bases with no gene match: 4. The DNA for the CDR3 is TGTGCCAGCAGTCCAGCGGGAGGGCGCTACGAGCAGTACTTC. Its translation is CASSPAGGRYEQYF.

The chain carries TRBV6-2 or TRBV6-3 and TRBJ1-1; maybe TRBD1 (5 bases). Trimming pared 2 bases from V and 4 bases from J, leaving 11 bases between. Per germline, CDR1 MNHEY and CDR2 SVGEGT. The CDR3 consists of 14 residues. Written as DNA, the CDR3 is TGTGCCAGCAGTTACACGGGCCAGGGCACTGAAGCTTTCTTT. Its protein product is CASSYTGQGTEAFF.